These 24 T cell receptor beta chains were sequenced from one sample in a study of beta chain features in type 1 diabetes. Study-wide results and limits: All four CD4+ subsets from Type 1 diabetes patients carried moderately but significantly shorter TCRB CDR3s.

Antigen specificity for these receptors is unknown. What was sequenced were expressed TCRB transcripts, since all of the isolated RNA had been reverse transcribed. Assay used: immunoSEQ multiplex PCR; TCRdb lists only in-frame clones, some missing. The sample holds some 330,000 clones, approximately 12% seen once. Sequenced material: naive CD4+ T cells from blood. Receptors originate from a woman in her late teens or twenties with type 1 diabetes.

This clone was counted between two and nine times. The chain joins TRBV30 to TRBJ2-7; 7 nucleotides line up with TRBD1. Trimming took 4 bases from V and 3 from J; bases not matched to a gene: 6. Germline CDR1 is GTSNPN and CDR2 is SVGIG (reference sequence). The CDR3 is 13 residues long. Here the CDR3 reads CAWNPGQNYEQYF. The CDR3 nucleotides are TGTGCCTGGAACCCGGGACAGAACTACGAGCAGTACTTC.

The chain employs TRBV5-6 and TRBJ1-1; 7 nucleotides match TRBD1. The length of the CDR3 is 14 residues. The germline V gene has CDR1 SGHDT and CDR2 YYEEEE. V was pared by 4 bases and J by 1 base, with 4 bases of the junction left unmatched. This chain's CDR3 is CASSPDRWNTEAFF. The CDR3 DNA reads as TGTGCCAGCAGCCCGGACAGGTGGAACACTGAAGCTTTCTTT.

This clone was recorded a few times. V and J are TRBV7-3 and TRBJ2-1; a possible D gene is TRBD2 (5 bases). This CDR3 spans 15 amino acids. V shed 1 base and J shed 3 bases, with 10 bases lying between them. Germline lookup yields CDR1 SGHTA and CDR2 FQGTGA. DNA for the CDR3: TGTGCCAGCAGCTTAAGGGCGGGCGACTACAATGAGCAGTTCTTC. It encodes CASSLRAGDYNEQFF.

V and J are TRBV5-6 and TRBJ1-5, with 7 bases fitting TRBD1. This CDR3 spans 15 amino acids. Germline values: CDR1 SGHDT, CDR2 YYEEEE. With 3 bases clipped from V and 7 bases from J, the junction kept 10 bases outside the gene matches. The CDR3 DNA reads as TGTGCCAGCAGCTCGGGACAGACCCTAAGCCAGCCCCAGCATTTT. Its protein is CASSSGQTLSQPQHF.

This clone was picked up a small number of times. The chain joins TRBV10-3 to TRBJ2-1; D is ambiguous. CDR3 length: 12 amino acids. Germline CDR1 reads ENHRY; CDR2 reads SYGVKD. With 2 bases removed from V and 11 bases from J, the gap between germline ends came to 10 bases. CDR3 nucleotide sequence: TGTGCCATCAGTGAGGGAGAGAGTAAGCAGTTCTTC. Its translation: CAISEGESKQFF.

This clone was counted a few times. This chain links TRBV7-2 with TRBJ2-7, with D possibly matching TRBD2 (5 bases). The CDR3 length is 15 residues. Between the trimmed V and J ends, which lost 1 base and 4 bases, there was a span of 14 bases. Germline loops: CDR1 SGHTA, CDR2 FQGNSA. The CDR3 DNA is TGTGCCAGCAGCTTAGGTGGGCGGGTCGGTTACGAGCAGTACTTC. Translating gives CASSLGGRVGYEQYF. The full variable domain, its missing parts supplied by reference TRBV7-2 and TRBJ2-7, is GAGVSQSPSNKVTEKGKDVELRCDPISGHTALYWYRQSLGQGLEFLIYFQGNSAPDKSGLPSDRFSAERTGGSVSTLTIQRTQQEDSAVYLCASSLGGRVGYEQYFGPGTRLTVT.

In its sample, this clone was seen a few times. V is TRBV7-2 and J is TRBJ2-7, with TRBD1 identical over 7 bases. Germline V gene data show CDR1 as SGHTA and CDR2 as FQGNSA. The V segment lost 5 bases and the J segment 4 bases; nucleotides outside the gene matches: 5. The CDR3 sequence is 13 residues long. The CDR3 DNA follows: TGTGCCAGCAGCATATCGACAGGGTACGAGCAGTACTTC. As protein: CASSISTGYEQYF.

This clone was observed once. This chain uses TRBV7-2 with TRBJ1-2; 7 bases agree with TRBD1. The germline V gene encodes CDR1 SGHTA and CDR2 FQGNSA. CDR3 size: 13 residues. J gave up 6 bases and V 4 bases, and 5 bases lay outside the gene matches. The CDR3 protein is CASSSRQGNGYTF. CDR3 in DNA: TGTGCCAGCAGCTCTCGACAGGGTAATGGCTACACCTTC. Drawing the rest from reference TRBV7-2 and TRBJ1-2, the complete variable domain is GAGVSQSPSNKVTEKGKDVELRCDPISGHTALYWYRQSLGQGLEFLIYFQGNSAPDKSGLPSDRFSAERTGGSVSTLTIQRTQQEDSAVYLCASSSRQGNGYTFGSGTRLTVV.

This clone has just a few counts. The chain recombines TRBV5-6 with TRBJ2-5, with D possibly being TRBD2 (5 bases). Germline assignment: CDR1 SGHDT and CDR2 YYEEEE. Trimming stripped 4 bases from V and 7 bases from J, with 11 bases between. The CDR3 contains 12 residues. Here the CDR3 DNA reads TGTGCCAGCAGCCCCCCCCGGGGGACCCAGTACTTC. Amino acid sequence: CASSPPRGTQYF.

This chain joins TRBV19 and TRBJ1-5; D is unresolved. Between the trimmed V and J ends, which lost 5 bases and 4 bases, there was a span of 6 bases. This CDR3 region has 12 residues. CDR1 and CDR2 from the germline V gene are LNHDA and SQIVND (reference sequence). The CDR3: CASSRVNQPQHF. In nucleotides, the CDR3 is TGTGCCAGTAGTCGAGTTAATCAGCCCCAGCATTTT.

The chain employs TRBV11-2 and TRBJ1-5; tentative D call: TRBD1 (5 bases). This CDR3 is 14 amino acids long. Per germline, CDR1 SGHAT and CDR2 FQNNGV. The germline V and J ends were trimmed by 5 bases and 6 bases, with 14 bases remaining between them. The CDR3 bases are TGTGCCAGCAGCCTAGGGGAAAGGGGTCAGCCCCAGCATTTT. Translating it yields CASSLGERGQPQHF.

CDR3 loop: CASSYSWADSNQPQHF. The CDR3 DNA sequence: TGTGCCAGCAGTTACTCCTGGGCCGATAGCAATCAGCCCCAGCATTTT. The genes are TRBV6-5 and TRBJ1-5; D gene uncertain. This CDR3 is built from 16 residues. Germline lookup yields CDR1 MNHEY and CDR2 SVGAGI. V gave up 0 bases and J gave up 0 bases, with 9 bases separating them.

This clone has a handful of counts. This chain connects TRBV12-5 to TRBJ2-7; possible D gene TRBD2, 5 bases. Germline CDR1 and CDR2: LGHNT and FRNRAP. V lost 1 base and J lost 2, with 6 bases in between. The CDR3 runs to 13 residues. Written as DNA, the CDR3 is TGTGCTAGTGGTTTGGGAGGGACCTACGAGCAGTACTTC. Amino acid sequence: CASGLGGTYEQYF.

This clone was seen a handful of times. V usage is TRBV4-3 and J usage is TRBJ1-2; D remains ambiguous. CDR1 and CDR2 (germline): LGHNA, YSLEER. V lost 3 bases to trimming and J lost 1 base, with 12 bases between them. The CDR3 has 15 amino acids. CDR3 protein: CASSHSTLLNYGYTF. The CDR3 nucleotides read TGCGCCAGCAGCCATTCCACTCTCCTTAACTATGGCTACACCTTC.

The rearrangement joins TRBV28 to TRBJ1-1; no definite D call. Trimming pared 4 bases from V and 4 bases from J, leaving 13 bases between. The CDR3 has 14 amino acids. Germline CDR1 and CDR2: MDHEN and SYDVKM. Here the CDR3 reads CASSSLTVITEAFF. The CDR3 DNA follows: TGTGCCAGCAGTTCCTTGACTGTAATCACTGAAGCTTTCTTT.

The chain couples TRBV13 to TRBJ2-2, with 7 bases matching TRBD1. The CDR3 contains 15 residues. Germline V gene lookup returns CDR1 PRHDT and CDR2 FYEKMQ (reference sequence). V was pared by 2 bases and J by 6 bases, with 6 bases of the junction left unmatched. The CDR3 DNA reads TGTGCCAGCAGCTTACCAGACAGGGCCTCCGGGGAGCTGTTTTTT. Its translation: CASSLPDRASGELFF.

The rearrangement uses TRBV30 and TRBJ1-1, with a weak D call TRBD1 (5 bases). This CDR3 comprises 13 residues. Per germline, CDR1 GTSNPN and CDR2 SVGIG (reference sequence). V was shortened by 0 bases and J by 4 bases, with 9 bases between the two germline ends. The CDR3, as DNA: TGTGCCTGGAGTGTAGGGGCTGGCACTGAAGCTTTCTTT. Protein product: CAWSVGAGTEAFF.

On this clone: The sample has other DNA sequences that encode this CDR3 too. Written as DNA, the CDR3 is TGTGCCAGCAGCTTAGGGCAGGGTAGCAATCAGCCCCAGCATTTT. This encodes CASSLGQGSNQPQHF. J is TRBJ1-5 and V is TRBV7-2, with a tentative D call TRBD1 (5 bases). V gave up 1 base and J gave up 0 bases, with 7 bases separating them. The CDR3 contains 15 residues. Germline V gene lookup returns CDR1 SGHTA and CDR2 FQGNSA.

This clone was seen only a few times. The chain joins TRBV7-9 to TRBJ2-5; possible D gene TRBD2, 6 bases. This CDR3 region has 12 residues. V dropped 6 bases and J dropped 4 bases, with 9 bases sitting between them. Germline CDR1 is SEHNR and CDR2 is FQNEAQ (reference sequence). CDR3 sequence: CASRVGGETQYF. In DNA, the CDR3 is TGTGCCAGCAGAGTGGGGGGAGAGACCCAGTACTTC.

This clone was seen just once. The rearrangement links TRBV25-1 to TRBJ2-1, with 8 bases aligning to TRBD1. The trim removed 3 bases at V and 9 bases at J, leaving 13 bases unmatched. CDR3 length: 16 amino acids. Per germline, CDR1 MGHDK and CDR2 SYGVNS. The CDR3 DNA reads as TGTGCCAGCAGTGAGGGCTTAGGACAGGGCAGGGGTGAGCAGTTCTTC. Residues: CASSEGLGQGRGEQFF.

This clone was seen more than once but under ten times. This rearrangement joins TRBV28 to TRBJ2-1; a weak D match, TRBD1 (5 bases). The CDR3 loop spans 14 amino acids. V was pared by 8 bases and J by 2 bases, with 13 bases between. Germline CDR1 reads MDHEN; CDR2 reads SYDVKM. CDR3 residues: CASGISGTYNEQFF. DNA for the CDR3: TGTGCCAGCGGGATATCAGGGACCTACAATGAGCAGTTCTTC.

This chain connects TRBV4-3 to TRBJ2-7; 10 nucleotides line up with TRBD2. Losses at the gene ends were 5 bases for V and 1 base for J; bases not matched to a gene: 2. Germline V lookup: CDR1 LGHNA, CDR2 YSLEER. There are 14 residues in the CDR3. CDR3 DNA: TGCGCCAGCAGCTTTAGCGGGGGGTCCTACGAGCAGTACTTC. It yields the protein CASSFSGGSYEQYF.

A few counts support this clone. This chain joins TRBV4-3 and TRBJ2-3; a weak D match, TRBD2 (6 bases). The CDR3 is made up of 17 amino acids. Trimming left V 0 bases short and J 0 bases short, with 13 bases between. Germline CDR1 reads LGHNA; CDR2 reads YSLEER. This CDR3 reads CASSQDSGGASTDTQYF. The CDR3 region has the DNA TGCGCCAGCAGCCAAGATTCCGGCGGGGCGAGCACAGATACGCAGTATTTT.

This clone showed up just a few times. CDR3 nucleotide sequence: TGTGCCATCCGGGGACAGTATCAGCCCCAGCATTTT. This gives the protein CAIRGQYQPQHF. This chain connects TRBV6-6 to TRBJ1-5; TRBD1 matches at 7 bases. The V gene end was trimmed by 10 bases and the J gene end by 5 bases; junction bases not matched to a gene: 5. Germline V gives CDR1 MNHNY, CDR2 SVGAGI (reference sequence). This CDR3 region has 12 residues.